The T cell receptor (beta chain) under discussion was sequenced for a study of regulatory T cells in long-lasting Graves disease. The wider study: Newly diagnosed Graves' patients had under 3 months of antithyroid drugs. Points from the study as a whole: Persistent disease exhibited a predilection for TRBV28, TRBJ1-2 and TRBJ2-5. Newly diagnosed patients shared 850 to 1,000 public clonotypes; persistent patients shared 2,500 to 3,000.

Indicated time point: newly diagnosed GD, antithyroid drugs for less than 3 months. Making the TCR library involved RNA that had been extracted from PBMCs. This clonotype was seen at least ten times. What it binds is not known. At one end, the junction sequence differs from germline, possibly due to a read error. Relying on iRepertoire HTBI primers and Arm-PCR of CDR3 regions, the team built TCR beta libraries. TCRdb reprocessed the multiplex PCR reads with MiXCR, giving one entry per CDR3 protein. The profile covers fewer than 350,000 distinct CDR3 sequences, with 18% appearing a single time and about 38% taken by the ten largest. The CDR3 runs to 14 residues. The germline CDR1 and CDR2 sequences are SGHRS and YFSETQ.

The chain joins TRBV5-1 to TRBJ2-7, with 11 bases identical to TRBD1. The sequences come from peripheral blood mononuclear cells (PBMCs), collected at new diagnosis, from a patient treated with antithyroid drugs. This TCR derives from a female donor with Graves disease. The CDR3 is CASTTGQGAYEQYF. For the CDR3, the DNA is TGTGCCAGCACCACGGGACAGGGGGCCTACGAGCAGTACTTC. The whole variable domain, remainder taken from reference TRBV5-1 and TRBJ2-7, is KAGVTQTPRYLIKTRGQQVTLSCSPISGHRSVSWYQQTPGQGLQFLFEYFSETQRNKGNFPGRFSGRQFSNSRSEMNVSTLELGDSALYLCASTTGQGAYEQYFGPGTRLTVT.